The source of this TCR beta chain is a study of blood T cells in healthy people across ages (dated by TCRdb to the mid-2010s). In the study overall: In model experiments, roughly one uniquely barcoded TCR beta cDNA molecule per two T cells was captured by template switching. To track age-related changes in TCR beta repertoire diversity, the study relied on deep sequencing normalized with unique cDNA molecular identifiers. Donors were grouped into four age groups: young (average approximately 15 years), middle-aged (39), aged (around 56) and long-lived (around 80). For two donors (one aged 18 to 29 and one aged 80 or older), the study analyzed two additional independent replicas of 1 million unique cDNA reads from the same blood draw. The paper as a whole reports these results and caveats: Because profiling used bulk unsorted PBMCs, naive and antigen-experienced compartments could not be compared conclusively. Because the CMV infection status of the donors was unknown, age-related changes in expanded clonotypes may potentially have been confounded. The long-lived group showed more naive CD4+ T cells, fewer expanded clones and increased TCR diversity than the aged group, suggesting age selection. Estimates of total diversity from one million sequenced T cells were regarded as lower bounds and underestimates. Observed TCR beta diversity per million T cells fell roughly linearly with age, and a significant reduction was already apparent by age around 36. A strong correlation was found between observed TCR beta diversity and the percentage of naive T cells measured by flow cytometry.

The donors were roughly 40 Caucasian individuals from Russia, aged 6 to 90 years, who were systemically healthy. Approximately 9.3 milliliters of peripheral blood were drawn from each donor into EDTA-treated Vacutainer tubes. Ficoll-Paque density-gradient centrifugation was used to isolate PBMCs, with at least 7 million obtained per sample. Trizol reagent was used to extract total RNA from PBMCs, with at least 5.5 micrograms per sample. Naive CD45RAhigh/CD27high T cell percentages were measured by flow cytometry on a PBMC aliquot from every donor. The table lists this clonotype with many counts. What this receptor recognizes is not known. The record has no base qualities; no much larger clone is one base away. The protocol used for the library was 5' RACE. The instrument given in TCRdb is Illumina HiSeq 2500. The second PCR ran for about 6 to 12 cycles and used a J-beta primer mix along with a sample-barcoded 5' primer. Each TCR beta cDNA molecule received a unique molecular identifier from a template-switch 5' adaptor carrying 12 random nucleotides. Each sample yielded at least 2.5 million CDR3-containing paired-end reads. The Mint cDNA synthesis kit, primed by a TRBC-specific oligonucleotide, was used to synthesize first-strand cDNA from all RNA. All cDNA was treated with uracil-DNA glycosylase and then went through a first 18-cycle PCR with the universal primers M1SS and BC2_uni_R. On the authors' methods: For normalization, 1 million high-quality reads, each with a distinct molecular identifier, were randomly selected from each sample. Reads with shared molecular identifiers were discarded instead of being binned into consensus sequences. MiTCR, with a Q25 quality threshold and the strictest error-elimination algorithm, was used for CDR3 identification, clonotype clustering and error correction. A nonparametric unseen species model with Euler transformation was used to estimate lower-bound total TCR beta diversity. TCRdb reanalyzed the raw reads on its own, using fastp at Q25 for trimming and MiXCR for clone calling, and kept in-frame beta chains. Each entry merges the rows of one CDR3 protein and shows their most common DNA and genes. These V and J calls derive from TCRdb rather than the authors' analysis. The sample table records about 780,000 distinct CDR3 sequences; 20% to 30% of these occur just once. The ten largest clones take up 3% of the sample.

These data were also reused for a study on T cells of mothers and their children. The second study reports: Nine systemically healthy Caucasian individuals, comprising three mothers and their six children, were included as donors. cDNA synthesis consumed the entire amount of extracted RNA, loaded at 1.5 ug RNA in each 15 ul reaction. In the second PCR, sample barcodes and 2-4 random nucleotides were introduced via the M1S primer. Each mother yielded over 9.5 million TCR beta CDR3 reads and each child 2.5 million to 3 million reads. Thymic selection similarly shapes TCR recombination output in related and unrelated pairs, with minor effect from inherited differences. Normalized repertoire overlap was always found to be slightly, but never significantly, higher in related mother-child pairs than in unrelated mother-child pairs. Persistent microchimeric T cell clones were not detected, at a sensitivity of approximately 100 clones per million clonotypes. To look for features that set related mother-child pairs apart from unrelated individuals, the researchers ran deep NGS to compare the TCR beta repertoires of mothers and children. The mean age was roughly 36 +/- 4 years for the mothers and roughly 11 +/- 4 years for the children. After adapter ligation was performed with NEBNext reagents, the libraries were sequenced on an Illumina HiSeq 2000 with 100+100 nt paired-end reads. Mother and child libraries were prepared a month apart and sequenced in separate runs to prevent cross-contamination. Between about 500,000 and 2,100,000 distinct TCR beta clonotypes were identified per donor. Naive TCR beta clonotypes were estimated from low-frequency clonotypes matched to each donor's FACS-determined naive share, without sorting.

Source material: blood. This clonotype was obtained from a boy between 10 and 17 years old in good health.

The CDR3 region reads CASSLYAEYQETQYF. The nucleotide sequence is TGCGCCAGCAGCTTGTACGCAGAGTACCAAGAGACCCAGTACTTC. This receptor chain uses TRBV5-1 and TRBJ2-5, with the D gene not clear enough to name. Deletion took 1 base off V and 0 bases off J, with a span of 10 bases between the germline ends. The germline V gene encodes CDR1 SGHRS and CDR2 YFSETQ. From cysteine to phenylalanine, the CDR3 is 15 amino acids long. The read is trimmed to its CDR3 DNA, 45 bases read in frame from base 1.